The clone carrying this T cell receptor beta chain was recorded at least ten times. Its matching antigen is unknown. This specimen belongs to a study of CD8 T cells in ankylosing spondylitis. Study conclusions and caveats: There were earlier reports of some motif variants in reactive arthritis synovial fluid and blood.

The CDR3 contains 12 residues. The ends were cut back, 4 bases at V and 6 bases at J, with 11 bases in the middle. The germline V gene encodes CDR1 SGDLS and CDR2 YYNGEE. Libraries for TCR beta were made by quantitative 5'-RACE with molecular barcodes. TCRdb called the 5' RACE reads again in MiXCR, with one record for every CDR3 protein. The sample carries 7,000 or so distinct CDR3 sequences, around 2.8% recorded once. The chain is built from TRBV9 and TRBJ2-7; the D gene is possibly TRBD2 (6 bases). This clonotype originated in a female donor with ankylosing spondylitis or in good health (not recorded which). The sequenced sample was blood, either unsorted or a sorted T cell fraction (not recorded which). CDR3 loop: CASSTEGLEQYF. CDR3 sequence (DNA): TGTGCCAGCAGCACAGAGGGACTCGAGCAGTACTTC.